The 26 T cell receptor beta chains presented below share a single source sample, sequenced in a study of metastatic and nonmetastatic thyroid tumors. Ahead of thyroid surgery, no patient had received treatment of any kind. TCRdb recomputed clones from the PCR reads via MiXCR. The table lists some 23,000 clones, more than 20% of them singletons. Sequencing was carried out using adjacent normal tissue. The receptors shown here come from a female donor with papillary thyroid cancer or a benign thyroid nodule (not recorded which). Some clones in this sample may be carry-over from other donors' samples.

CDR3 residues: CSAPSTSGSLNEQFF. For the CDR3, the DNA is TGCAGTGCTCCTTCGACTAGCGGGAGTTTAAATGAGCAGTTCTTC. The J gene is TRBJ2-1, the V gene TRBV20-1; 12 bases are shared with TRBD2. Per germline, CDR1 DFQATT and CDR2 SNEGSKA (reference sequence). There are 15 residues in the CDR3. V trimming: 5 bases; J trimming: 7 bases; junction bases outside the gene matches: 9.

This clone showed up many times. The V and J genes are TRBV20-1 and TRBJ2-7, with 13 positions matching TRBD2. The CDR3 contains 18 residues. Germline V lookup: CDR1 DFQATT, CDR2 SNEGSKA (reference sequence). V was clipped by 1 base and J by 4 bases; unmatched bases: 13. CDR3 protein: CSARVAPGTSGKGYEQYF. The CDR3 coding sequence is TGCAGTGCTAGAGTTGCCCCTGGGACTAGCGGGAAAGGGTACGAGCAGTACTTC.

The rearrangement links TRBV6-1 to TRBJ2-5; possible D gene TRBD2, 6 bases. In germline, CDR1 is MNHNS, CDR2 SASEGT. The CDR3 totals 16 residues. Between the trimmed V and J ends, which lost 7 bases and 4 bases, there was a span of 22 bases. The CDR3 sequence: CASIPPVQRVRETQYF. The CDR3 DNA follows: TGTGCCAGCATTCCCCCGGTACAGCGGGTCCGAGAGACCCAGTACTTC.

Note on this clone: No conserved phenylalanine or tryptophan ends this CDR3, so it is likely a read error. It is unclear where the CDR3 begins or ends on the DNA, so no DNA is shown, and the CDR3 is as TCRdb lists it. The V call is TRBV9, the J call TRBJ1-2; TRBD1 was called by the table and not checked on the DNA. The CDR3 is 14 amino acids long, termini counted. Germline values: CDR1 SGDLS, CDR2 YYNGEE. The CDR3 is CASSPRTTVYGYSY.

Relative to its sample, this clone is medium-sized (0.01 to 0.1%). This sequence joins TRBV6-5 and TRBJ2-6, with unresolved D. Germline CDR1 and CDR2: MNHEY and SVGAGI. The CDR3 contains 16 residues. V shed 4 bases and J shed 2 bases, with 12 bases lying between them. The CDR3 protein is CASSLLPPAGANVLTF. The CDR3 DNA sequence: TGTGCCAGCAGTTTACTCCCGCCGGCTGGGGCCAACGTCCTGACTTTC.

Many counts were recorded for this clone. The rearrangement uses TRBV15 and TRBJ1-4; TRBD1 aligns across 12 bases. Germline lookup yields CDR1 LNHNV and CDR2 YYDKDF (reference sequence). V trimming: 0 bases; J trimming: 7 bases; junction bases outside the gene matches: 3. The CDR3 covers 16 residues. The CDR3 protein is CATSREWDRGLEKLFF. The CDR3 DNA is TGTGCCACCAGCAGAGAATGGGACAGGGGGCTTGAAAAACTGTTTTTT.

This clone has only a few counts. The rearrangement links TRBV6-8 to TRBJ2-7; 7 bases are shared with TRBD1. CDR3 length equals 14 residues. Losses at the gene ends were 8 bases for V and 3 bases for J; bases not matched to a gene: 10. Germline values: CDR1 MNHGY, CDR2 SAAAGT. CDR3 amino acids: CASGSPQGIYEQYF. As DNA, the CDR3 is TGTGCCAGCGGCTCCCCACAGGGGATCTACGAGCAGTACTTC.

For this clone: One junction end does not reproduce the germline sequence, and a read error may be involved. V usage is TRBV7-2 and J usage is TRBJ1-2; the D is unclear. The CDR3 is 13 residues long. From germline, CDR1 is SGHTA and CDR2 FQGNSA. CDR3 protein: CANSLTGGLGYAF. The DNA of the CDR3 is TGTGCCAACAGCTTAACGGGAGGGCTTGGCTACGCCTTC.

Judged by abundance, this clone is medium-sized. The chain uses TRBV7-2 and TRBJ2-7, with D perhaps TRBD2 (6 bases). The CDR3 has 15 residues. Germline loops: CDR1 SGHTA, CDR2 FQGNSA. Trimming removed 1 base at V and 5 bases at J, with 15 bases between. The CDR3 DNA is TGTGCCAGCAGCTTAGAGGGCGGCCTAGCGAACGAGCAGTACTTC. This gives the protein CASSLEGGLANEQYF. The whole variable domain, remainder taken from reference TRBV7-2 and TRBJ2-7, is GAGVSQSPSNKVTEKGKDVELRCDPISGHTALYWYRQSLGQGLEFLIYFQGNSAPDKSGLPSDRFSAERTGGSVSTLTIQRTQQEDSAVYLCASSLEGGLANEQYFGPGTRLTVT.

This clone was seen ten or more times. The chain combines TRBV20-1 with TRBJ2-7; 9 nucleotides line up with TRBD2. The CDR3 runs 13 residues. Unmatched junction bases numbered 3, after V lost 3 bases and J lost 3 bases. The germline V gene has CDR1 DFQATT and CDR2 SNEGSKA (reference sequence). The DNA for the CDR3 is TGCAGTGCTAGTCGCGGGAGGGTCTACGAGCAGTACTTC. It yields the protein CSASRGRVYEQYF.

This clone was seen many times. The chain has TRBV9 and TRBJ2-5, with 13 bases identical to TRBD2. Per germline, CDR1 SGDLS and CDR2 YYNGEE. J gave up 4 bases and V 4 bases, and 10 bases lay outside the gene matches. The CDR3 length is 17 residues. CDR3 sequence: CASSHPGLAGIRETQYF. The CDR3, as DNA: TGTGCCAGCAGCCATCCGGGACTAGCGGGAATCAGAGAGACCCAGTACTTC. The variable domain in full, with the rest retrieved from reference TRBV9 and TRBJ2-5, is DSGVTQTPKHLITATGQRVTLRCSPRSGDLSVYWYQQSLDQGLQFLIQYYNGEERAKGNILERFSAQQFPDLHSELNLSSLELGDSALYFCASSHPGLAGIRETQYFGPGTRLLVL.

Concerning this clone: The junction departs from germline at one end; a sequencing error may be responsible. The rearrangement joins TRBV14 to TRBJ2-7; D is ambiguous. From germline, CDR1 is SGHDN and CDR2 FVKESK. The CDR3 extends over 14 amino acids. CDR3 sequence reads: CARSQFKVSYEQYF. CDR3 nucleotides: TGTGCCAGAAGCCAATTCAAGGTCTCCTACGAGCAGTACTTC.

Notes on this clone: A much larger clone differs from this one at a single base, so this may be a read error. CDR3 DNA: TGTGCCAGCAGACCCCTGGTTCTAGCGGGAGGGGCTGGGGCCAACGTCCTGACTTTC. Encoded protein: CASRPLVLAGGAGANVLTF. The rearrangement links TRBV6-2 or TRBV6-3 to TRBJ2-6; 12 nucleotides align to TRBD2. Germline V gives CDR1 MNHEY, CDR2 SVGEGT. V dropped 6 bases and J dropped 2; count of bases not matched to a gene: 11. The CDR3 runs to 19 residues.

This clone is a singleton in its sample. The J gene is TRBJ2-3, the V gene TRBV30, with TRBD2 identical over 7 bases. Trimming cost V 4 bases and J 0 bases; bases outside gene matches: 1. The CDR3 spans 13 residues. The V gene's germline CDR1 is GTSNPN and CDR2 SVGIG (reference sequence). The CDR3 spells CAWNSGSTDTQYF. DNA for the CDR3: TGTGCCTGGAATAGCGGGAGCACAGATACGCAGTATTTT.

The CDR3 nucleotides are TGTGCCAGCAGTGAATCGTCATATACGCAGTATTTT. Its translation is CASSESSYTQYF. The V gene is TRBV6-1, the J gene TRBJ2-3; no clear D. Germline V gene data show CDR1 as MNHNS and CDR2 as SASEGT. The CDR3 is 12 amino acids. Trimming took off 2 bases at V and 7 bases at J, with 7 bases between the two ends.

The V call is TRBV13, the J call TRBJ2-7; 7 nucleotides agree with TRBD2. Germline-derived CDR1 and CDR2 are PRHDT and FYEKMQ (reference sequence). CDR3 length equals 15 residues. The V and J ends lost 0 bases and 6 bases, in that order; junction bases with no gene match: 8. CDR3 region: CASSLGAASGVEQYF. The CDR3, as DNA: TGTGCCAGCAGCTTAGGCGCGGCGAGCGGGGTCGAGCAGTACTTC.

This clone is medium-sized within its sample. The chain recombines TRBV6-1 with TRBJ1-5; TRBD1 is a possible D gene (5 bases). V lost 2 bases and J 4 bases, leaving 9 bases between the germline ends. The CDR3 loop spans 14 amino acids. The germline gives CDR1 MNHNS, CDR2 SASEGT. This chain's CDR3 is CASSEREGNQPQHF. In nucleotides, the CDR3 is TGTGCCAGCAGTGAAAGGGAGGGGAATCAGCCCCAGCATTTT.

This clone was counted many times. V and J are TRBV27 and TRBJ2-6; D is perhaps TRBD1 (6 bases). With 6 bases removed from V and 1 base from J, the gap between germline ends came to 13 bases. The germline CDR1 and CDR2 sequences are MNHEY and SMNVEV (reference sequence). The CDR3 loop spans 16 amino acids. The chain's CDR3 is CASRPFTGSGANVLTF. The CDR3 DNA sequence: TGTGCCAGCAGACCATTCACAGGGTCTGGGGCCAACGTCCTGACTTTC.

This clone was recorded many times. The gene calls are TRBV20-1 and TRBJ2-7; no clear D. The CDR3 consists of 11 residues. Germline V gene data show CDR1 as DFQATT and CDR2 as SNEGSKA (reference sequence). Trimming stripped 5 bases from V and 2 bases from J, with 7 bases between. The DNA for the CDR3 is TGCAGTGCTCCTTGGACCTACGAGCAGTACTTC. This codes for CSAPWTYEQYF.

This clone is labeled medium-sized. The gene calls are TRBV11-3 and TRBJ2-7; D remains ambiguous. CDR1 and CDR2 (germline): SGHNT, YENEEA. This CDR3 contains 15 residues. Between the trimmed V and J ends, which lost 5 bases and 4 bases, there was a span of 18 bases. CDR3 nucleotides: TGTGCCAGCAGCCCCAGGACCCAACCTCAATACGAGCAGTACTTC. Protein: CASSPRTQPQYEQYF.

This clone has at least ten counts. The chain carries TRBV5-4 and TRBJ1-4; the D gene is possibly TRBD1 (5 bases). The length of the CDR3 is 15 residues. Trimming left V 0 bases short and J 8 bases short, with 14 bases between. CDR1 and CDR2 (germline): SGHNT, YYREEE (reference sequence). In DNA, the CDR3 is TGTGCCAGCAGCTTGGATCAGGGAACTCGCGAAAAACTGTTTTTT. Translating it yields CASSLDQGTREKLFF.

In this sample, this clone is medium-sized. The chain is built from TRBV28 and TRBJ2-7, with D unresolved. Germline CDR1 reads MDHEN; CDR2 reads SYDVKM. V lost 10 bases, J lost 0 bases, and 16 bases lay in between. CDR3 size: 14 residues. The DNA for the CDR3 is TGTGCCACCTCTCTCCAGGCACTCTCCTACGAGCAGTACTTC. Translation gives CATSLQALSYEQYF.

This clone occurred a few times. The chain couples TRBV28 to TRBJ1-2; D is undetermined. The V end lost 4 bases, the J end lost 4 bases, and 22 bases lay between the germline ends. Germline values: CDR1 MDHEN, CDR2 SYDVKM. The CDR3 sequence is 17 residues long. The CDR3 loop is CASSSPRRVHRLYGYTF. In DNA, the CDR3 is TGTGCCAGCAGTTCCCCCCGGAGGGTGCATCGTCTCTATGGCTACACCTTC.

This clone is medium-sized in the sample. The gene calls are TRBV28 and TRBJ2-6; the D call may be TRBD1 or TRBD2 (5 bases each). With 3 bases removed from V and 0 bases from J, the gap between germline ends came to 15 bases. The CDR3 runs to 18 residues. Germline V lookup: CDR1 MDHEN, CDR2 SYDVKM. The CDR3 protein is CASSFHVGGGSGANVLTF. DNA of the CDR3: TGTGCCAGCAGTTTCCATGTTGGGGGTGGCTCTGGGGCCAACGTCCTGACTTTC.

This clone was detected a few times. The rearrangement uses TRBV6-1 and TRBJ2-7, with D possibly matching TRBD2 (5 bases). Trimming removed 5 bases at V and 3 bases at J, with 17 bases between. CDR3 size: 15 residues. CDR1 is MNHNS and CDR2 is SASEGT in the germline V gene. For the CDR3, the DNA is TGTGCCAGCAGTTTTCAGGAGGTGGGGTACTACGAGCAGTACTTC. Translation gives CASSFQEVGYYEQYF.

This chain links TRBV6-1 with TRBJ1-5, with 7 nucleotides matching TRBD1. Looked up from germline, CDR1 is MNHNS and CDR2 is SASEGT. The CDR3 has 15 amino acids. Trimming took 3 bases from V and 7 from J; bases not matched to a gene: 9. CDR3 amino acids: CASSEVEGADQPQHF. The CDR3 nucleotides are TGTGCCAGCAGTGAGGTTGAGGGGGCTGACCAGCCCCAGCATTTT.